These 15 T cell receptor beta chains originate from one sample sequenced in a study of T cell responses to AZD1222 COVID-19 vaccine. Clones were sequenced by immunoSEQ multiplex PCR, and TCRdb holds only the in-frame ones, with some missing. The repertoire holds approximately 71,000 clones, with 88% as singletons. This material consisted of peripheral blood, taken on day 0 of AZD1222 vaccination. These receptors were collected from an adult in good health.

V gene TRBV2 combines with J gene TRBJ2-7; a possible D gene is TRBD2 (5 bases). The CDR3 runs 15 residues. CDR1 and CDR2 from the germline V gene are SNHLY and FYNNEI. V gave up 0 bases and J gave up 6 bases, with 15 bases separating them. The CDR3 sequence is CASSEALGRGSEQYF. DNA of the CDR3: TGTGCCAGCAGTGAAGCTCTTGGTCGGGGAAGCGAGCAGTACTTC.

The chain has TRBV2 and TRBJ2-1, with D uncertain. V gave up 5 bases and J gave up 7 bases, with 15 bases separating them. The CDR3 totals 14 residues. Germline V gene data show CDR1 as SNHLY and CDR2 as FYNNEI. The CDR3: CASSRVLRMNEQFF. The CDR3 DNA sequence: TGTGCCAGCAGTAGGGTTTTACGAATGAATGAGCAGTTCTTC. The entire variable domain, with the rest obtained from reference TRBV2 and TRBJ2-1, is as follows: EPEVTQTPSHQVTQMGQEVILRCVPISNHLYFYWYRQILGQKVEFLVSFYNNEISEKSEIFDDQFSVERPDGSNFTLKIRSTKLEDSAMYFCASSRVLRMNEQFFGPGTRLTVL.

The V call is TRBV2, the J call TRBJ1-2; TRBD1 might be the D (6 bases). Trimming cost V 3 bases and J 3 bases, with 14 bases left between them. The CDR3 is 15 residues long. Germline CDR1 is SNHLY and CDR2 is FYNNEI. The CDR3, as DNA: TGTGCCAGCAGTGACATCAGGGACATAGACTATGGCTACACCTTC. Translated, it gives CASSDIRDIDYGYTF.

The chain couples TRBV7-3 to TRBJ2-1; the match to TRBD2 covers 10 bases. Germline V lookup: CDR1 SGHTA, CDR2 FQGTGA. Trimming took 3 bases from V and 3 from J; bases not matched to a gene: 2. There are 15 residues in the CDR3. This chain's CDR3 is CASSLGLAHYNEQFF. DNA of the CDR3: TGTGCCAGCAGCTTGGGACTAGCGCACTACAATGAGCAGTTCTTC.

The chain employs TRBV7-9 and TRBJ2-5; 7 nucleotides agree with TRBD1. There are 14 residues in the CDR3. CDR1 is SEHNR, CDR2 FQNEAQ, per germline (reference sequence). V trimming: 3 bases; J trimming: 3 bases; junction bases outside the gene matches: 4. The CDR3 loop is CASSFGTAEETQYF. The CDR3 DNA sequence: TGTGCCAGCAGCTTTGGGACAGCGGAAGAGACCCAGTACTTC.

The V call is TRBV27, the J call TRBJ2-7; D is possibly TRBD1 (5 bases). The germline CDR1 and CDR2 sequences are MNHEY and SMNVEV (reference sequence). Between the trimmed V and J ends, which lost 5 bases and 4 bases, there was a span of 6 bases. The CDR3 sequence is 11 residues long. CDR3 in amino acids: CASSRGYEQYF. The DNA for the CDR3 is TGTGCCAGCAGTAGGGGTTACGAGCAGTACTTC.

This chain joins TRBV11-2 and TRBJ2-2; D remains unclear. CDR1 is SGHAT and CDR2 is FQNNGV in the germline V gene. The CDR3 totals 13 residues. Trimming shortened V by 5 bases and J by 0 bases, and 4 bases separated the two germline ends. CDR3 residues: CASSVANTGELFF. DNA of the CDR3: TGTGCCAGCAGCGTCGCGAACACCGGGGAGCTGTTTTTT.

This clone was seen a single time. The chain carries TRBV10-3 and TRBJ1-3, with D perhaps matching TRBD1 (5 bases). The CDR3 consists of 14 residues. Looked up from germline, CDR1 is ENHRY and CDR2 is SYGVKD. Trimming shortened V by 8 bases and J by 5 bases, and 16 bases separated the two germline ends. CDR3 loop: CAILREAIRNTIYF. In nucleotides, the CDR3 is TGTGCCATCCTCAGGGAGGCTATAAGAAACACCATATATTTT.

CDR3 in amino acids: CASSLFGNTEAFF. DNA of the CDR3: TGTGCCAGCAGTTTATTTGGGAACACTGAAGCTTTCTTT. V is TRBV12-3 or TRBV12-4 and J is TRBJ1-1; the D is unclear. CDR3 size: 13 residues. V was trimmed by 2 bases and J by 1 base, leaving 5 bases between them.

This sequence joins TRBV10-3 and TRBJ1-6, with D perhaps TRBD1 (5 bases). Germline V gene lookup returns CDR1 ENHRY and CDR2 SYGVKD. V was cut by 7 bases and J by 4 bases, with 11 bases left in between. CDR3 size: 14 residues. CDR3 region: CAIKDTVYNSPLHF. The CDR3 region has the DNA TGTGCCATCAAGGACACCGTTTATAATTCACCCCTCCACTTT.

CDR3 sequence: CASSFGRMNTEAFF. In nucleotides, the CDR3 is TGTGCCAGCAGCTTCGGCAGGATGAACACTGAAGCTTTCTTT. The V call is TRBV7-2, the J call TRBJ1-1; D is unclear. V lost 3 bases and J 0 bases, leaving 8 bases between the germline ends. Per germline, CDR1 SGHTA and CDR2 FQGNSA. There are 14 residues in the CDR3.

This chain links TRBV24-1 with TRBJ2-3; 10 nucleotides align to TRBD1. This CDR3 contains 14 residues. Germline assignment: CDR1 KGHDR and CDR2 SFDVKD. V dropped 10 bases and J dropped 0; count of bases not matched to a gene: 3. CDR3 protein: CATRQGASTDTQYF. The CDR3 region has the DNA TGTGCCACACGACAGGGGGCGAGCACAGATACGCAGTATTTT.

This chain joins TRBV7-9 and TRBJ1-5, with D perhaps matching TRBD1 (5 bases). V was pared by 5 bases and J by 0 bases, with 8 bases between. CDR3 length: 14 amino acids. Germline V gene sequence: CDR1 SEHNR, CDR2 FQNEAQ (reference sequence). CDR3: CASSMTDSNQPQHF. CDR3 nucleotide sequence: TGTGCCAGCAGCATGACAGATAGCAATCAGCCCCAGCATTTT.

This clone was picked up one time. The genes are TRBV10-3 and TRBJ1-2, with 8 nucleotides matching TRBD1. This CDR3 comprises 14 residues. Germline-derived CDR1 and CDR2 are ENHRY and SYGVKD. V shed 4 bases, J shed 6 bases, and the junction held 7 bases outside the gene matches. CDR3 amino acids: CAISGTQGAHGYTF. In nucleotides, the CDR3 is TGTGCCATCAGTGGTACTCAGGGGGCCCATGGCTACACCTTC.

This clone was seen once. The V and J genes are TRBV4-2 and TRBJ2-5, with 8 bases lining up with TRBD2. Germline V lookup: CDR1 LGHNA, CDR2 YNFKEQ. This CDR3 contains 16 residues. The V and J ends lost 5 bases and 4 bases, in that order; junction bases with no gene match: 12. CDR3 sequence (DNA): TGTGCCAGCAGCGAAAAAGCGGGAGAGGGGTCAGAGACCCAGTACTTC. Its protein is CASSEKAGEGSETQYF.